Included here is one T cell receptor (beta chain) sequence, with context. The sample belongs to a study of blood T cell repertoires in COVID-19. Overall study context: There were acute and convalescent COVID-19 samples, and they came from the United States, Italy and Spain. Sample material is recorded as cDNA or gDNA derived from T cells, B-cell-depleted T cells, or PBMCs.

The V gene end was trimmed by 0 bases and the J gene end by 4 bases; junction bases not matched to a gene: 3. This CDR3 region has 14 residues. Germline V CDR1 and CDR2: SGHRS, YFSETQ. Authors' methods: Estimates of nucleated cell counts were drawn from the amplification of reference gene primers. Repertoires were generated with immunoSEQ multiplex PCR, while TCRdb's copy carries only in-frame clones and drops some. V, J and clone size reflect that table, while D and trimming were determined from the DNA. The table lists over 150,000 clones, over 80% of them singletons. Material for sequencing was peripheral blood. The sequence was collected from a woman between 55 and 75 years old who had recovered from COVID-19. V usage is TRBV5-1 and J usage is TRBJ1-1, with TRBD1 matching 7 bases. Written as DNA, the CDR3 is TGCGCCAGCAGCTTGGATACAGGGGTCACTGAAGCTTTCTTT. Translation: CASSLDTGVTEAFF.